Listed below are T cell receptor beta chains from one sample, sequenced in a study of spatial heterogeneity in lung cancer. TCRdb redid the calling of the 5' RACE reads with MiXCR, one entry per CDR3 protein. In the table there are some 45,000 distinct CDR3 sequences, about 10% of which are singletons. The sequencing here drew on PBMCs, taken at surgery. The source of these receptors is a female donor with early-stage non-small cell lung cancer. Both conserved end residues are part of each CDR3. A D gene is named only where the DNA matches it firmly. The size of a clone is reported for some rows only, either as once, few or many, or as a class for expanded clones.

clone size: many; V gene: TRBV11-2; D gene: NA; J gene: TRBJ2-7; CDR3 DNA: TGTGCCAGCAGCTTAGGGACCCCCTCCATCTACGAGCAGTACTTC; CDR3 protein: CASSLGTPSIYEQYF
clone size: NA; V gene: TRBV20-1; D gene: NA; J gene: TRBJ1-2; CDR3 DNA: TGCAGTGCTAGAGTACAGAGCTATGGCTACACCTTC; CDR3 protein: CSARVQSYGYTF
clone size: many; V gene: TRBV29-1; D gene: TRBD1; J gene: TRBJ2-7; CDR3 DNA: TGCAGCGTAGGGGGCCCCGAGCAGTACTTC; CDR3 protein: CSVGGPEQYF
clone size: few; V gene: TRBV7-2; D gene: TRBD2; J gene: TRBJ2-5; CDR3 DNA: TGTGCCAGCAGCTTAGGACTAGCGGGTCCCGGGGAGACCCAGTACTTC; CDR3 protein: CASSLGLAGPGETQYF
clone size: NA; V gene: TRBV5-1; D gene: TRBD2; J gene: TRBJ2-3; CDR3 DNA: TGCGCCAGCAGCTTGGGCCGGACTAGCGGGGACACAGATACGCAGTATTTT; CDR3 protein: CASSLGRTSGDTDTQYF
clone size: NA; V gene: TRBV6-5; D gene: NA; J gene: TRBJ1-2; CDR3 DNA: TGTGCCAGCAGCCCCGGGACGGGGGCTGGCTACACCTTC; CDR3 protein: CASSPGTGAGYTF
clone size: many; V gene: TRBV7-9; D gene: NA; J gene: TRBJ1-4; CDR3 DNA: TGTGCCAGCAGCTTAGGGGCCCTTCGGGATGAAAAACTGTTTTTT; CDR3 protein: CASSLGALRDEKLFF
clone size: many; V gene: TRBV5-5; D gene: NA; J gene: TRBJ1-2; CDR3 DNA: TGTGCCAGCAGCTTGGACAGGGCTTATGGCTACACCTTC; CDR3 protein: CASSLDRAYGYTF
clone size: NA; V gene: TRBV30; D gene: TRBD2; J gene: TRBJ2-1; CDR3 DNA: TGTGCCTGGAGCAAGGGAGGGTGGAATGAGCAGTTCTTC; CDR3 protein: CAWSKGGWNEQFF
clone size: many; V gene: TRBV9; D gene: NA; J gene: TRBJ2-1; CDR3 DNA: TGTGCCAGCAGCGTAGGGGGTAGCGACAATGAGCAGTTCTTC; CDR3 protein: CASSVGGSDNEQFF
clone size: few; V gene: TRBV16; D gene: TRBD1; J gene: TRBJ1-1; CDR3 DNA: TGTGCCAGCAGCCAATCTCAATCAGGGGGCCTGAACACTGAAGCTTTCTTT; CDR3 protein: CASSQSQSGGLNTEAFF
clone size: many; V gene: TRBV5-1; D gene: NA; J gene: TRBJ2-1; CDR3 DNA: TGCGCCAGCAGCCATAGGGCGGCCGCAAGCAATGAGCAGTTCTTC; CDR3 protein: CASSHRAAASNEQFF
clone size: few; V gene: TRBV3-1; D gene: NA; J gene: TRBJ2-5; CDR3 DNA: TGTGCCAGCAGCCAAGACATTAGGTACCAAGAGACCCAGTACTTC; CDR3 protein: CASSQDIRYQETQYF
clone size: few; V gene: TRBV29-1; D gene: NA; J gene: TRBJ2-7; CDR3 DNA: TGCAGCGTTGCCGACACCGACTACGAGCAGTACTTC; CDR3 protein: CSVADTDYEQYF
clone size: many; V gene: TRBV12-3/TRBV12-4; D gene: TRBD1; J gene: TRBJ2-5; CDR3 DNA: TGTGCCAGCAGCCCTGGTACAGGGGGCTGGGAGACCCAGTACTTC; CDR3 protein: CASSPGTGGWETQYF
clone size: many; V gene: TRBV24-1; D gene: NA; J gene: TRBJ1-1; CDR3 DNA: TGTGCCACCAGTGACCAGGGCAAGGCTTTCTTT; CDR3 protein: CATSDQGKAFF
clone size: few; V gene: TRBV5-1; D gene: NA; J gene: TRBJ1-1; CDR3 DNA: TGCGCCAGCAGCCTAACGACAGTTACAACTGAAGCTTTCTTT; CDR3 protein: CASSLTTVTTEAFF
clone size: NA; V gene: TRBV13; D gene: NA; J gene: TRBJ2-5; CDR3 DNA: TGTGCCAGCAGCTTAGCCAGGCGCCAAGAGACCCAGTACTTC; CDR3 protein: CASSLARRQETQYF
clone size: many; V gene: TRBV5-1; D gene: NA; J gene: TRBJ2-5; CDR3 DNA: TGCGCCAGCAGCTTGGCGGACTACCAAGAGACCCAGTACTTC; CDR3 protein: CASSLADYQETQYF
clone size: many; V gene: TRBV19; D gene: TRBD1; J gene: TRBJ2-5; CDR3 DNA: TGTGCCAGTAGTAGACAGGGGAATTCGGAGACCCAGTACTTC; CDR3 protein: CASSRQGNSETQYF
clone size: NA; V gene: TRBV5-4; D gene: NA; J gene: TRBJ2-7; CDR3 DNA: TGTGCCAGCAGCTTGGAAGGGGGGTTCTCCTACGAGCAGTACTTC; CDR3 protein: CASSLEGGFSYEQYF
clone size: few; V gene: TRBV5-1; D gene: TRBD2; J gene: TRBJ2-7; CDR3 DNA: TGCGCCAGCAGCTTGGTGGCGGGGGGGCCAATCTACGAGCAGTACTTC; CDR3 protein: CASSLVAGGPIYEQYF
clone size: NA; V gene: TRBV6-2/TRBV6-3; D gene: NA; J gene: TRBJ1-2; CDR3 DNA: TGTGCCAGCAGTTACTCGTCCAGGGTCGGCTACACCTTC; CDR3 protein: CASSYSSRVGYTF